The 5 T cell receptor beta chains below come from one sample, sequenced in a study of blood T cell repertoires in COVID-19. The data were produced by immunoSEQ multiplex PCR, yet TCRdb's version contains in-frame clones alone and is incomplete. Of about 190,000 clones listed, approximately 81% were seen once; the top ten hold around 21%. Sequenced sample: peripheral blood. The receptors derive from a human donor in a cohort sampled during active COVID-19.

The V call is TRBV18, the J call TRBJ1-6, with a tentative D call TRBD1 (5 bases). Germline V gives CDR1 KGHSH, CDR2 LQKENI. The length of the CDR3 is 15 residues. V was cut by 2 bases and J by 7 bases, with 12 bases left in between. In DNA form, the CDR3 reads TGTGCCAGCTCACCATCAGACAGAGAAAATTCACCCCTCCACTTT. It encodes CASSPSDRENSPLHF.

The chain recombines TRBV28 with TRBJ1-1; weak D call: TRBD1 (5 bases). Trimming took off 4 bases at V and 4 bases at J, with 10 bases between the two ends. The CDR3 sequence is 13 residues long. Germline V gene data show CDR1 as MDHEN and CDR2 as SYDVKM. CDR3 region: CASSWGRSTEAFF. Written as DNA, the CDR3 is TGTGCCAGCAGTTGGGGCAGGTCCACTGAAGCTTTCTTT.

J is TRBJ1-6 and V is TRBV5-1, with D tentatively TRBD1 (6 bases). Deletions cut 1 base from V and 8 bases from J, with 10 bases between. The CDR3 consists of 14 residues. The germline CDR1 and CDR2 sequences are SGHRS and YFSETQ. The CDR3 is CASSLSRGYSPLHF. The CDR3 coding sequence is TGCGCCAGCAGCTTGAGCAGGGGTTATTCACCCCTCCACTTT.

This sequence joins TRBV6-5 and TRBJ1-3; a weak D match, TRBD1 (6 bases). The V gene lost 6 bases and the J gene lost 0 bases, with 12 bases spanning the gap. The CDR3 consists of 15 residues. The germline V gene has CDR1 MNHEY and CDR2 SVGAGI. The CDR3 spells CASSHDRSSGNTIYF. CDR3 nucleotide sequence: TGTGCCAGCAGCCATGACAGGAGCTCTGGAAACACCATATATTTT.

V usage is TRBV3-1 (or the pseudogene TRBV3-2) and J usage is TRBJ2-5; D unclear. Looked up from germline, CDR1 is LGHDT and CDR2 is YNNKEL (reference sequence). The V end was cut by 2 bases, the J end by 3 bases, with 10 bases between. This CDR3 is 14 amino acids long. The CDR3 spells CASSQYRDKETQYF. The CDR3 DNA reads as TGTGCCAGCAGCCAATACAGAGACAAAGAGACCCAGTACTTC.